The source of this TCR beta chain is a study of early T cells in non-severe SARS-CoV-2 infection. From the 5' RACE reads, TCRdb called clonotypes with MiXCR, one entry per CDR3 protein. The sample consists of about 64,000 distinct CDR3 sequences, around 20% of them appearing once. The CDR3 sequence is 14 residues long. Germline V gene data show CDR1 as MGHRA and CDR2 as YSYEKL. V was trimmed by 0 bases and J by 6 bases, leaving 9 bases between them. Sequencing was performed on whole blood, taken at baseline. The chain is built from TRBV4-1 and TRBJ1-5; D not resolved. The TCR was taken from an adult who was a healthcare worker with PCR-confirmed SARS-CoV-2 infection or an uninfected control (not recorded which). The CDR3 bases are TGCGCCAGCAGCCAAGAATGGGCGGGTCAGCCCCAGCATTTT. This translates into CASSQEWAGQPQHF.